Following are 23 T cell receptor beta chains from one sample sequenced in a study of blood T cell repertoires in COVID-19. Measured with immunoSEQ multiplex PCR; TCRdb has only the in-frame clones, and not every one. Of over 200,000 clones listed, about 88% were seen once; the top ten hold 3.5% to 4.5%. Sequenced material: peripheral blood. Receptors were obtained from a man aged 55 to 69 who had recovered from COVID-19.

This clone appeared a single time. J is TRBJ2-3 and V is TRBV9; 12 bases agree with TRBD2. This CDR3 region has 16 residues. Germline-derived CDR1 and CDR2 are SGDLS and YYNGEE. Germline trimming cut 1 base from V and 0 bases from J; bases unmatched to any gene: 0. CDR3 bases: TGTGCCAGCAGCGTACTAGCGGGGGGGAGCACAGATACGCAGTATTTT. Translated: CASSVLAGGSTDTQYF.

The chain recombines TRBV19 with TRBJ2-7; the match to TRBD1 covers 8 bases. CDR1 and CDR2 from the germline V gene are LNHDA and SQIVND (reference sequence). Germline trimming cut 5 bases from V and 5 bases from J; bases unmatched to any gene: 5. There are 13 residues in the CDR3. CDR3 sequence reads: CASSVNRGNEQYF. The CDR3 nucleotides read TGTGCCAGTAGTGTCAACAGGGGGAACGAGCAGTACTTC.

CDR3: CASSLGGLHTEAFF. The CDR3 DNA is TGTGCCAGCAGCTTGGGGGGGCTACACACTGAAGCTTTCTTT. This sequence joins TRBV7-3 and TRBJ1-1; possibly TRBD1 for D (6 bases). Germline assignment: CDR1 SGHTA and CDR2 FQGTGA. V gave up 3 bases and J gave up 3 bases, with 11 bases separating them. This CDR3 region has 14 residues.

The chain recombines TRBV12-3 or TRBV12-4 with TRBJ2-2; TRBD2 might be the D (5 bases). This CDR3 is 13 amino acids long. Trimming removed 7 bases at V and 7 bases at J, with 13 bases between. The CDR3 bases are TGTGCCAGCAAGGCCCTCGGGAACGGGGAGCTGTTTTTT. As protein: CASKALGNGELFF.

The chain recombines TRBV28 with TRBJ2-7, with D possibly TRBD1 on 5 matching bases. CDR1 is MDHEN and CDR2 is SYDVKM in the germline V gene. Trimming removed 9 bases from V and 7 bases from J, with 16 bases in between. The CDR3 covers 12 residues. The CDR3, as DNA: TGTGCCAGTAACTGGGGCAGACGGGAGCAGTACTTC. Its translation: CASNWGRREQYF.

J is TRBJ1-5 and V is TRBV2; D is ambiguous. The V end lost 8 bases, the J end lost 7 bases, and 9 bases lay between the germline ends. Germline CDR1 SNHLY, CDR2 FYNNEI. This CDR3 has 11 residues. CDR3 in DNA: TGTGCCAGCCGGGAGGGCCAGCCCCAGCATTTT. It encodes CASREGQPQHF.

V usage is TRBV5-4 and J usage is TRBJ2-3, with D perhaps TRBD2 (6 bases). Trimming stripped 4 bases from V and 0 bases from J, with 12 bases between. The CDR3 has 15 residues. In germline, CDR1 is SGHNT, CDR2 YYREEE (reference sequence). The CDR3 region has the DNA TGTGCCAGCAGCGCCATCGGGACTAGCACAGATACGCAGTATTTT. This encodes CASSAIGTSTDTQYF.

This chain uses TRBV10-1 with TRBJ2-7; 7 bases map to TRBD1. CDR3 length equals 15 residues. Unmatched junction bases numbered 12, after V lost 7 bases and J lost 3 bases. Germline values: CDR1 WNHNN, CDR2 SYGVQD (reference sequence). This chain's CDR3 is CASNHDRDQDYEQYF. CDR3 in DNA: TGCGCCAGCAACCACGACAGGGATCAAGACTACGAGCAGTACTTC.

V is TRBV6-5 and J is TRBJ1-2; TRBD1 agrees at 7 bases. Germline V gene lookup returns CDR1 MNHEY and CDR2 SVGAGI. The CDR3 extends over 13 amino acids. V trimming: 7 bases; J trimming: 4 bases; junction bases outside the gene matches: 6. The CDR3 here is CASKTGQLYGYTF. CDR3 DNA: TGTGCCAGCAAAACGGGACAGCTCTATGGCTACACCTTC.

V gene TRBV9 combines with J gene TRBJ2-7; 9 bases align to TRBD1. The V segment lost 4 bases and the J segment 6 bases; nucleotides outside the gene matches: 8. Germline V gene sequence: CDR1 SGDLS, CDR2 YYNGEE. The CDR3 runs to 14 residues. CDR3 protein: CASSTGTGRFEQYF. CDR3 DNA: TGTGCCAGCAGCACCGGGACAGGGAGGTTCGAGCAGTACTTC.

The CDR3 coding sequence is TGTGCCAGCAGCTTAGCGGCTAGCACGTCCACCTACGAGCAGTACTTC. This gives the protein CASSLAASTSTYEQYF. The J gene is TRBJ2-7, the V gene TRBV7-2; D may be TRBD2 (5 bases). The germline V gene has CDR1 SGHTA and CDR2 FQGNSA. V was pared by 0 bases and J by 2 bases, with 14 bases between. The CDR3 totals 16 residues.

This clone was found once. The chain carries TRBV5-6 and TRBJ2-3; no clear D gene. The germline V and J ends were trimmed by 2 bases and 5 bases, with 9 bases remaining between them. Germline CDR1 and CDR2: SGHDT and YYEEEE. There are 13 residues in the CDR3. CDR3 amino acids: CASSFDLEDTQYF. The CDR3 nucleotides read TGTGCCAGCAGCTTCGACTTGGAAGATACGCAGTATTTT.

This clone appeared a single time. V usage is TRBV7-6 and J usage is TRBJ2-3, with 12 bases identical to TRBD1. V shed 3 bases and J 5 bases; nucleotides not matched to a gene: 3. The germline V gene has CDR1 SGHVS and CDR2 FNYEAQ. The CDR3 extends over 15 amino acids. The CDR3 reads CASSLGTGGKDTQYF. The CDR3 DNA sequence: TGTGCCAGCAGCTTGGGGACAGGGGGCAAAGATACGCAGTATTTT.

This sequence joins TRBV5-1 and TRBJ1-5; weak D call: TRBD1 (6 bases). Germline CDR1 SGHRS, CDR2 YFSETQ. The CDR3 extends over 14 amino acids. The V end lost 4 bases, the J end lost 5 bases, and 13 bases lay between the germline ends. CDR3 in amino acids: CASSPGGRDQPQHF. CDR3 in DNA: TGCGCCAGCAGCCCGGGGGGCCGCGATCAGCCCCAGCATTTT.

The V gene is TRBV9, the J gene TRBJ1-2; 9 bases are shared with TRBD1. There are 16 residues in the CDR3. Germline V lookup: CDR1 SGDLS, CDR2 YYNGEE. V trimming: 0 bases; J trimming: 2 bases; junction bases outside the gene matches: 5. Written as DNA, the CDR3 is TGTGCCAGCAGCGTAGATGTAGGGACAGGGAACTATGGCTACACCTTC. As protein: CASSVDVGTGNYGYTF.

The chain joins TRBV4-1 to TRBJ1-2, with 9 nucleotides matching TRBD1. In germline, CDR1 is MGHRA, CDR2 YSYEKL. J was trimmed by 6 bases and V by 3 bases; bases with no gene match: 8. The CDR3 contains 15 residues. CDR3 sequence (DNA): TGCGCCAGCAGCCAGTGGACAGGGGAGTTGCATGGCTACACCTTC. Translated, it gives CASSQWTGELHGYTF.

J is TRBJ1-5 and V is TRBV7-9; perhaps TRBD1 as D (6 bases). Trimming removed 0 bases from V and 7 bases from J, with 10 bases in between. This CDR3 is built from 14 residues. Per the germline V gene, CDR1 is SEHNR and CDR2 is FQNEAQ (reference sequence). The CDR3 here is CASSLAGGGQPQHF. CDR3 bases: TGTGCCAGCAGCTTAGCGGGCGGGGGCCAGCCCCAGCATTTT. The whole variable domain, remainder taken from reference TRBV7-9 and TRBJ1-5, is DTGVSQNPRHKITKRGQNVTFRCDPISEHNRLYWYRQTLGQGPEFLTYFQNEAQLEKSRLLSDRFSAERPKGSFSTLEIQRTEQGDSAMYLCASSLAGGGQPQHFGDGTRLSIL.

V gene TRBV13 combines with J gene TRBJ1-2, with a possible D match to TRBD1 (5 bases). The CDR3 is made up of 15 amino acids. V was cut by 2 bases and J by 3 bases, with 13 bases left in between. CDR1 PRHDT and CDR2 FYEKMQ come from the germline V gene (reference sequence). The CDR3 loop is CASSLRVGADYGYTF. As DNA, the CDR3 is TGTGCCAGCAGCTTAAGGGTAGGGGCCGACTATGGCTACACCTTC.

The chain links TRBV5-5 to TRBJ1-1; 11 bases map to TRBD1. V lost 0 bases, J lost 10 bases, and 2 bases stayed unmatched. Germline-derived CDR1 and CDR2 are SGHKS and YYEKEE (reference sequence). This CDR3 comprises 13 residues. CDR3 in DNA: TGTGCCAGCAGCTTGGCCGGGACAGGGGGAGCTTTCTTT. Encoded protein: CASSLAGTGGAFF.

This chain joins TRBV5-1 and TRBJ2-1, with 13 positions matching TRBD2. The CDR3 spans 15 residues. In germline, CDR1 is SGHRS, CDR2 YFSETQ. Losses at the gene ends were 3 bases for V and 6 bases for J; bases not matched to a gene: 3. CDR3 sequence: CASSSTSGGLNEQFF. Here the CDR3 DNA reads TGCGCCAGCAGCTCGACTAGCGGGGGGCTCAATGAGCAGTTCTTC.

In its sample, this clone was seen a few times. This chain uses TRBV5-1 with TRBJ1-6, with D uncertain. Trimming removed 4 bases from V and 6 bases from J, with 11 bases in between. The CDR3 runs 14 residues. Germline V gives CDR1 SGHRS, CDR2 YFSETQ. The CDR3 coding sequence is TGCGCCAGCAGCGAGGGTCTCAGTAATTCACCCCTCCACTTT. It yields the protein CASSEGLSNSPLHF.

CDR3 sequence reads: CASKLGTGGGYTF. The DNA of the CDR3 is TGTGCCAGCAAACTCGGGACAGGGGGTGGCTACACCTTC. The V gene is TRBV12-3 or TRBV12-4, the J gene TRBJ1-2, with 11 bases fitting TRBD1. CDR3 size: 13 residues. V was clipped by 7 bases and J by 7 bases; unmatched bases: 5.

This clone was observed a handful of times. The J gene is TRBJ1-4, the V gene TRBV3-1 (or the pseudogene TRBV3-2); 7 nucleotides match TRBD1. Germline values: CDR1 LGHDT, CDR2 YNNKEL (reference sequence). V lost 0 bases and J lost 11; bases outside the gene matches: 12. There are 16 residues in the CDR3. The CDR3, as DNA: TGTGCCAGCAGCCAAGAAGGCGGGACAGATTCTGGTAAACTGTTTTTT. This sequence encodes CASSQEGGTDSGKLFF.